The 11 T cell receptor beta chains in this list originate from one sample, sequenced in a study of blood T cell repertoires in COVID-19. TCRdb's copy holds only in-frame clones and misses some; the assay was immunoSEQ multiplex PCR. The sample has about 140,000 clones, more than 70% seen once. Specimen: peripheral blood. Every receptor here comes from a woman between 50 and 59 years old with acute or convalescent COVID-19.

This chain connects TRBV4-2 to TRBJ2-3; 8 bases fit TRBD2. From germline, CDR1 is LGHNA and CDR2 YNFKEQ. This CDR3 spans 17 amino acids. V was pared by 3 bases and J by 1 base, with 9 bases of the junction left unmatched. The CDR3 coding sequence is TGTGCCAGCAGCCAGGAGATCATGACTAGCGGCACAGATACGCAGTATTTT. It yields the protein CASSQEIMTSGTDTQYF.

This clone was observed a single time. This chain links TRBV7-2 with TRBJ1-1; D unresolved. Trimming took 0 bases from V and 6 from J, leaving 11 bases between them. The CDR3 has 14 amino acids. The germline CDR1 and CDR2 sequences are SGHTA and FQGNSA. The CDR3 reads CASSLASSSAEAFF. The CDR3 DNA follows: TGTGCCAGCAGCTTAGCCAGCTCTAGCGCTGAAGCTTTCTTT. Complete variable domain (other parts from reference TRBV7-2 and TRBJ1-1): GAGVSQSPSNKVTEKGKDVELRCDPISGHTALYWYRQSLGQGLEFLIYFQGNSAPDKSGLPSDRFSAERTGGSVSTLTIQRTQQEDSAVYLCASSLASSSAEAFFGQGTRLTVV.

V is TRBV7-9 and J is TRBJ2-3; D might be TRBD2 (5 bases). The CDR3 consists of 13 residues. Germline values: CDR1 SEHNR, CDR2 FQNEAQ (reference sequence). The V gene lost 4 bases and the J gene lost 6 bases, with 11 bases spanning the gap. Here the CDR3 reads CASSSRGSDTQYF. For the CDR3, the DNA is TGTGCCAGCAGCTCCCGGGGTAGCGATACGCAGTATTTT.

The count of this clone is one. The rearrangement links TRBV29-1 to TRBJ2-5, with D uncertain. The germline V gene has CDR1 SQVTM and CDR2 ANQGSEA. The CDR3 is made up of 12 amino acids. V was trimmed by 8 bases and J by 4 bases, leaving 14 bases between them. The CDR3 nucleotides are TGCAGCTCCACCGACTCCAGAGAGACCCAGTACTTC. It translates to CSSTDSRETQYF.

This chain uses TRBV7-8 with TRBJ1-3; D is possibly TRBD1 (5 bases). This CDR3 comprises 15 residues. V was pared by 5 bases and J by 2 bases, with 13 bases between. Germline values: CDR1 SGHVS, CDR2 FQNEAQ. CDR3 DNA sequence: TGTGCCAGCAGCCCTGCGGGGGTGGCTGGAAACACCATATATTTT. Translating gives CASSPAGVAGNTIYF.

This clone has more than one count but fewer than ten. V is TRBV19 and J is TRBJ1-1; 7 bases map to TRBD1. V shed 4 bases and J 3 bases; nucleotides not matched to a gene: 5. The length of the CDR3 is 14 residues. The germline V gene has CDR1 LNHDA and CDR2 SQIVND (reference sequence). In nucleotides, the CDR3 is TGTGCCAGTAGTACAGGACAGGCCTACACTGAAGCTTTCTTT. Translation: CASSTGQAYTEAFF.

The chain combines TRBV5-1 with TRBJ2-1; D is possibly TRBD2 (5 bases). This CDR3 has 13 residues. Trimming removed 4 bases from V and 6 bases from J, with 11 bases in between. CDR1 and CDR2 (germline): SGHRS, YFSETQ. In DNA form, the CDR3 reads TGCGCCAGCAGCGGCGGGCCCGGCAATGAGCAGTTCTTC. This translates into CASSGGPGNEQFF.

The rearrangement uses TRBV4-3 and TRBJ2-1; 9 nucleotides align to TRBD2. CDR3 length: 16 amino acids. V trimming: 0 bases; J trimming: 3 bases; junction bases outside the gene matches: 3. CDR1 is LGHNA, CDR2 YSLEER, per germline. This CDR3 is CASSQDAGGLYNEQFF. The CDR3 DNA sequence: TGCGCCAGCAGCCAAGATGCGGGGGGGCTCTACAATGAGCAGTTCTTC.

This rearrangement joins TRBV7-3 to TRBJ2-5; D is unclear. Germline CDR1 SGHTA, CDR2 FQGTGA. The CDR3 contains 13 residues. V was clipped by 0 bases and J by 5 bases, with 7 bases between them. CDR3 in DNA: TGTGCCAGCAGCTTAACGAGGCTCGAGACCCAGTACTTC. It is translated as CASSLTRLETQYF.

This chain connects TRBV9 to TRBJ2-1; 9 bases map to TRBD1. Germline V gives CDR1 SGDLS, CDR2 YYNGEE. J gave up 8 bases and V 0 bases, and 12 bases lay outside the gene matches. The CDR3 loop spans 17 amino acids. This CDR3 is CASSVADWGQGPYEQFF. Written as DNA, the CDR3 is TGTGCCAGCAGCGTAGCTGATTGGGGACAGGGCCCTTATGAGCAGTTCTTC.

This clone was seen a handful of times. CDR3 residues: CASSPTTGRVGEKLFF. CDR3 bases: TGTGCCAGCAGCCCCACCACGGGCAGGGTGGGGGAAAAACTGTTTTTT. The chain couples TRBV7-9 to TRBJ1-4; D possibly corresponds to TRBD1 (5 bases). The V end lost 5 bases, the J end lost 8 bases, and 21 bases lay between the germline ends. Germline CDR1 reads SEHNR; CDR2 reads FQNEAQ (reference sequence). The CDR3 length is 16 residues.